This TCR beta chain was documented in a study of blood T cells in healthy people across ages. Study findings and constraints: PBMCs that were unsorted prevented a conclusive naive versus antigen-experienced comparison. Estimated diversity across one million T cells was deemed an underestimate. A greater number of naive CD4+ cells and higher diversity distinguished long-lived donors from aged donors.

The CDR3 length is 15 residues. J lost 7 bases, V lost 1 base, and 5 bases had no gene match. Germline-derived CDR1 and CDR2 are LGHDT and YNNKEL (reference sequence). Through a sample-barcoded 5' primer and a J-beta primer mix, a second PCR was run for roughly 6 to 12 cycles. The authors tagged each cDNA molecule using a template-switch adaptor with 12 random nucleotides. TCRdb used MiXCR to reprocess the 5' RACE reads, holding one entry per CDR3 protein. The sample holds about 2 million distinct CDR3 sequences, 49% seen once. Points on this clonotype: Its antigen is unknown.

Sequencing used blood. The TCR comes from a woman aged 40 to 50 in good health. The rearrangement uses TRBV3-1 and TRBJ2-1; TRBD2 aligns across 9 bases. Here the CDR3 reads CASSQGTSGQNEQFF. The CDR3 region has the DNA TGTGCCAGCAGCCAAGGTACTAGCGGGCAAAATGAGCAGTTCTTC.